The 16 T cell receptor beta chains below all came from one sample that was sequenced in a study of lymphopenia after photon versus proton radiotherapy. TCRdb keeps only in-frame clones here, not all; method: immunoSEQ multiplex PCR. Altogether about 64,000 clones are present, about nine tenths being singletons, with the ten largest covering roughly 13%. The material sequenced was peripheral blood, taken from a patient treated with proton-based radiotherapy. The receptors derive from an older man with esophageal cancer.

The chain links TRBV9 to TRBJ2-5, with 10 bases identical to TRBD2. The germline CDR1 and CDR2 sequences are SGDLS and YYNGEE. The CDR3 spans 15 residues. V lost 3 bases and J lost 4; bases outside the gene matches: 6. CDR3 sequence reads: CASSASGRDGETQYF. The CDR3, as DNA: TGTGCCAGCAGCGCAAGCGGGAGGGATGGAGAGACCCAGTACTTC.

The rearrangement joins TRBV5-1 to TRBJ2-5, with D possibly called TRBD1 or TRBD2 (6 bases each). V lost 4 bases, J lost 5 bases, and 21 bases lay in between. Looked up from germline, CDR1 is SGHRS and CDR2 is YFSETQ. The CDR3 sequence is 16 residues long. CDR3 DNA sequence: TGCGCCAGCAGCCCCAACGGGGGCGCATACGGGGAGACCCAGTACTTC. Its protein is CASSPNGGAYGETQYF.

The chain has TRBV5-6 and TRBJ1-2, with 7 bases fitting TRBD1. The CDR3 has 13 residues. V trimming: 4 bases; J trimming: 4 bases; junction bases outside the gene matches: 4. The germline gives CDR1 SGHDT, CDR2 YYEEEE. In nucleotides, the CDR3 is TGTGCCAGCAGCCCGGGACAGCCCTATGGCTACACCTTC. Translated, it gives CASSPGQPYGYTF.

The chain recombines TRBV12-2 with TRBJ1-2; the D call in the table, TRBD1, was not verified against the DNA. TRBV12-2 is classified as a pseudogene. The CDR3 has 16 residues. For the CDR3, the DNA is TGTGCAAGTCGCTTAGAGCGACAGGGTCATGCCTATGGCTACACCTTC. Protein product: CASRLERQGHAYGYTF.

The rearrangement joins TRBV2 to TRBJ2-1, with 8 bases aligning to TRBD1. The CDR3 runs to 15 residues. Germline values: CDR1 SNHLY, CDR2 FYNNEI. V was clipped by 5 bases and J by 6 bases; unmatched bases: 9. As DNA, the CDR3 is TGTGCCAGCAGTCCCCAACATACAGGGGGCAATGAGCAGTTCTTC. It translates to CASSPQHTGGNEQFF.

V gene TRBV27 combines with J gene TRBJ2-5; D ambiguous. The CDR3 length is 13 residues. The germline V and J ends were trimmed by 10 bases and 4 bases, with 16 bases remaining between them. Germline assignment: CDR1 MNHEY and CDR2 SMNVEV (reference sequence). CDR3 nucleotide sequence: TGTGCCACAACAGACGGGCTGGGAGAGACCCAGTACTTC. Its translation: CATTDGLGETQYF.

The J gene is TRBJ2-3, the V gene TRBV5-1; unclear D gene. The CDR3 contains 14 residues. V was shortened by 0 bases and J by 2 bases, with 7 bases between the two germline ends. The germline CDR1 and CDR2 sequences are SGHRS and YFSETQ. The CDR3 is CASSLEFNTDTQYF. The CDR3 region has the DNA TGCGCCAGCAGCTTGGAGTTCAACACAGATACGCAGTATTTT.

The J gene is TRBJ2-3, the V gene TRBV5-4; no firm D call. The germline CDR1 and CDR2 sequences are SGHNT and YYREEE (reference sequence). CDR3 length: 13 residues. The V gene lost 4 bases and the J gene lost 2 bases, with 8 bases spanning the gap. The CDR3 DNA reads as TGTGCCAGCAGCGGGTCTCTCACAGATACGCAGTATTTT. As protein: CASSGSLTDTQYF.

This chain joins TRBV6-1 and TRBJ2-7; 7 nucleotides align to TRBD2. CDR3 length: 14 residues. Trimming at V came to 6 bases and at J to 0 bases, leaving 5 bases not matched to a gene. Germline CDR1 is MNHNS and CDR2 is SASEGT. DNA of the CDR3: TGTGCCAGCAGGGGGCGGACTAGCTCCTACGAGCAGTACTTC. Its protein is CASRGRTSSYEQYF.

The V and J genes are TRBV7-8 and TRBJ1-3; D is unresolved. Between the trimmed V and J ends, which lost 3 bases and 0 bases, there was a span of 3 bases. Germline CDR1 reads SGHVS; CDR2 reads FQNEAQ. The CDR3 is 13 amino acids. Here the CDR3 reads CASSFHSGNTIYF. The CDR3 nucleotides are TGTGCCAGCAGCTTCCACTCTGGAAACACCATATATTTT.

The rearrangement uses TRBV30 and TRBJ1-5; 9 positions match TRBD1. CDR1 and CDR2 (germline): GTSNPN, SVGIG (reference sequence). Trimming removed 5 bases from V and 6 bases from J; junction bases left unmatched: 11. This CDR3 has 15 amino acids. In nucleotides, the CDR3 is TGTGCCTGGGCGTCGGGACAGGGTTTATCTCAGCCCCAGCATTTT. Protein product: CAWASGQGLSQPQHF.

This clone was counted only a few times. The chain combines TRBV11-3 with TRBJ2-7; TRBD1 aligns across 7 bases. This CDR3 is 12 amino acids long. Germline V gene sequence: CDR1 SGHNT, CDR2 YENEEA. The J segment lost 5 bases and the V segment lost 4 bases, leaving 2 bases of the junction unmatched. In DNA form, the CDR3 reads TGTGCCAGCAGCTCCACAGGGGACGAGCAGTACTTC. Its translation is CASSSTGDEQYF.

The chain has TRBV9 and TRBJ2-2; D may match TRBD1 or TRBD2 (6 bases each). This CDR3 is 16 amino acids long. Germline assignment: CDR1 SGDLS and CDR2 YYNGEE. The V gene lost 0 bases and the J gene lost 3 bases, with 12 bases spanning the gap. Written as DNA, the CDR3 is TGTGCCAGCAGCGTAGTAACGGGGGCGGACACCGGGGAGCTGTTTTTT. Its protein is CASSVVTGADTGELFF.

V gene TRBV5-4 combines with J gene TRBJ1-3, with D possibly matching TRBD1 (5 bases). The CDR3 covers 14 residues. The germline V gene encodes CDR1 SGHNT and CDR2 YYREEE (reference sequence). V shed 2 bases and J shed 2 bases, with 8 bases lying between them. The CDR3 coding sequence is TGTGCCAGCAGCTTAGGACAAACTGGAAACACCATATATTTT. Protein: CASSLGQTGNTIYF.

Only one count was recorded for this clone. J is TRBJ1-2 and V is TRBV14; D may be TRBD1 (6 bases). Trimming shortened V by 4 bases and J by 8 bases, and 17 bases separated the two germline ends. CDR1 SGHDN and CDR2 FVKESK come from the germline V gene. The CDR3 runs 14 residues. The CDR3 DNA reads TGTGCCAGCAGCCTCGTGGCAGGGGTGAGAGGCTACACCTTC. It yields the protein CASSLVAGVRGYTF. The complete variable domain, with remaining parts taken from reference TRBV14 and TRBJ1-2, reads EAGVTQFPSHSVIEKGQTVTLRCDPISGHDNLYWYRRVMGKEIKFLLHFVKESKQDESGMPNNRFLAERTGGTYSTLKVQPAELEDSGVYFCASSLVAGVRGYTFGSGTRLTVV.

The chain uses TRBV7-9 and TRBJ2-7, with 9 bases lining up with TRBD2. This CDR3 has 16 amino acids. V shed 5 bases and J 5 bases; nucleotides not matched to a gene: 13. The V gene's germline CDR1 is SEHNR and CDR2 FQNEAQ (reference sequence). The CDR3: CASSRPLGLATHEQYF. The CDR3 DNA is TGTGCCAGCAGCCGACCCCTCGGACTAGCGACCCACGAGCAGTACTTC.